The sequence of this T cell receptor beta chain was determined in a study of shared clonotypes between healthy human individuals. Germline V gives CDR1 LNHNV, CDR2 YYDKDF (reference sequence). The CDR3 sequence is 17 residues long. Trimming at V came to 0 bases and at J to 5 bases, leaving 5 bases not matched to a gene. Everyone who donated was a Caucasian adult who lived in Nashville, Tennessee. TCRdb keeps only in-frame clones here, not all; method: immunoSEQ multiplex PCR. This sample yields about 2.4 million clones, of which roughly 93% are seen a single time; 0.36% belongs to the top ten. The table lists this clone with a count of one.

The sample was naive CD4+ T cells from PBMCs. Indicated subset: CD45RA+ positively selected. The V and J genes are TRBV15 and TRBJ2-1; 12 nucleotides line up with TRBD2. The sequence came from a man younger than 35 in good health. Some clones in this sample may be carry-over from other donors' samples. For the CDR3, the DNA is TGTGCCACCAGCAGAGATGCTAGCGGGAGGGGGGACAATGAGCAGTTCTTC. This encodes CATSRDASGRGDNEQFF.